This TCR beta chain stems from a study of blood T cell repertoires in COVID-19. Germline assignment: CDR1 SGHDN and CDR2 FVKESK. With 0 bases clipped from V and 12 bases from J, the junction kept 7 bases outside the gene matches. This CDR3 comprises 14 residues. In the original processing: Reference gene primer amplification gave estimated nucleated cell counts. Some clones are missing from TCRdb's copy, which holds only in-frame ones; the method was immunoSEQ multiplex PCR. V, J and clone size were drawn from that table, and D and trimming were deduced from the DNA. The profile shows about 68,000 clones, 75% to 95% of them singletons.

The chain links TRBV14 to TRBJ2-3; TRBD2 matches at 9 bases. The receptor was derived from a man aged 35-49 years with COVID-19, enrolled during active disease. Sample: peripheral blood. The CDR3 is CASSQDMAGGPQYF. CDR3 DNA sequence: TGTGCCAGCAGCCAAGATATGGCGGGGGGGCCCCAGTATTTT.